This T cell receptor beta chain derives from a study of blood T cell repertoires in COVID-19. Generated by immunoSEQ multiplex PCR, the TCRdb table keeps only in-frame clones and is missing some. This sample has some 83,000 clones; roughly 84% occur once, and the top ten carry roughly 3.5%. In germline, CDR1 is SEHNR, CDR2 FQNEAQ (reference sequence). Trimming took 6 bases from V and 2 from J, leaving 14 bases between them. The CDR3 sequence is 14 residues long. This TCR was recovered from a man over 45 with acute or convalescent COVID-19. The chain uses TRBV7-9 and TRBJ2-7; D not certain. Sequencing used peripheral blood. This chain's CDR3 is CASSPKTSPYEQYF. CDR3 DNA: TGTGCCAGCAGTCCCAAGACATCCCCCTACGAGCAGTACTTC.